One sample yielded the 24 T cell receptor beta chains listed below, sequenced in a study of blood T cell repertoires in COVID-19. Profiling relied on immunoSEQ multiplex PCR, and the TCRdb table lists in-frame clones only, not all of them. The sample holds around 300,000 clones; roughly 90% are singletons and the top ten take about 1.7%. The sample taken for sequencing was PBMCs or T cells enriched from blood (not recorded which). The receptors come from a woman between 40 and 50 years old who had recovered from COVID-19.

The rearrangement joins TRBV7-2 to TRBJ2-3; a possible D gene is TRBD2 (5 bases). Deletions cut 3 bases from V and 4 bases from J, with 8 bases between. The CDR3 has 13 residues. In germline, CDR1 is SGHTA, CDR2 FQGNSA. CDR3 sequence reads: CASSFSAADTQYF. The CDR3 DNA reads TGTGCCAGCAGCTTCTCAGCGGCAGATACGCAGTATTTT.

The chain combines TRBV5-1 with TRBJ1-1; possibly TRBD1 for D (5 bases). From germline, CDR1 is SGHRS and CDR2 YFSETQ. CDR3 length: 14 residues. V was pared by 4 bases and J by 2 bases, with 12 bases between. CDR3 amino acids: CASSITTDNTEAFF. The CDR3 DNA reads TGCGCCAGCAGCATTACGACAGATAACACTGAAGCTTTCTTT.

As DNA, the CDR3 is TGTGCCAGCAGTTCAGACAGGGACAGCGAGCAGTACTTC. Translating gives CASSSDRDSEQYF. This chain links TRBV11-2 with TRBJ2-7; 7 bases are shared with TRBD1. The CDR3 is 13 residues long. Trimming removed 6 bases from V and 6 bases from J; junction bases left unmatched: 8. Germline V lookup: CDR1 SGHAT, CDR2 FQNNGV.

This clone is a singleton in its sample. This chain connects TRBV11-1 to TRBJ2-4, with D perhaps matching TRBD1 (5 bases). Germline CDR1 SGHAT, CDR2 FQDESV (reference sequence). V lost 0 bases and J lost 5, with 20 bases in between. The CDR3 runs 18 residues. The CDR3: CASSLAVAKRGGENIQYF. CDR3 bases: TGTGCCAGCAGCTTAGCAGTTGCTAAAAGGGGCGGTGAAAACATTCAGTACTTC.

The genes are TRBV28 and TRBJ2-1; a weak D match, TRBD2 (5 bases). The CDR3 spans 12 residues. CDR1 is MDHEN, CDR2 SYDVKM, per germline. The V end was cut by 5 bases, the J end by 10 bases, with 12 bases between. CDR3: CASSEQPGEQFF. The CDR3 DNA sequence: TGTGCCAGCAGTGAACAACCGGGGGAGCAGTTCTTC.

The chain is built from TRBV6-2 or TRBV6-3 and TRBJ2-1, with D unresolved. The CDR3 consists of 14 residues. Germline V gene data show CDR1 as MNHEY and CDR2 as SVGEGT. Between the trimmed V and J ends, which lost 2 bases and 7 bases, there was a span of 12 bases. The CDR3 sequence is CASSYGVLANEQFF. Written as DNA, the CDR3 is TGTGCCAGCAGTTACGGAGTGCTGGCGAATGAGCAGTTCTTC.

The chain recombines TRBV7-2 with TRBJ2-3, with a tentative D call TRBD2 (5 bases). Deletions cut 5 bases from V and 0 bases from J, with 12 bases between. Germline V gene data show CDR1 as SGHTA and CDR2 as FQGNSA. CDR3 size: 15 residues. CDR3 sequence reads: CASSPDYLSTDTQYF. CDR3 DNA sequence: TGTGCCAGCAGCCCCGACTACCTTAGCACAGATACGCAGTATTTT.

The CDR3 DNA reads as TGCGCCAGCAGTGAGGACGGGAACTATGGCTACACCTTC. Protein product: CASSEDGNYGYTF. This chain uses TRBV10-1 with TRBJ1-2; D not resolved. This CDR3 spans 13 amino acids. V was trimmed by 2 bases and J by 2 bases, leaving 6 bases between them. Germline lookup yields CDR1 WNHNN and CDR2 SYGVQD (reference sequence).

This chain links TRBV11-3 with TRBJ2-3; D perhaps matches TRBD2 (6 bases). There are 14 residues in the CDR3. With 5 bases removed from V and 3 bases from J, the gap between germline ends came to 12 bases. The germline CDR1 and CDR2 sequences are SGHNT and YENEEA. The CDR3 is CASSGTLATDTQYF. The DNA of the CDR3 is TGTGCCAGCAGCGGGACTCTAGCTACAGATACGCAGTATTTT.

The chain carries TRBV3-1 (or the pseudogene TRBV3-2) and TRBJ1-5; D perhaps matches TRBD1 (5 bases). Germline V gene lookup returns CDR1 LGHDT and CDR2 YNNKEL (reference sequence). V was shortened by 1 base and J by 2 bases, with 9 bases between the two germline ends. The CDR3 totals 15 residues. The CDR3 spells CASSQAGFGNQPQHF. CDR3 coding DNA: TGTGCCAGCAGCCAAGCAGGGTTCGGCAATCAGCCCCAGCATTTT.

CDR3 protein: CASSYARLAASYEQYF. As DNA, the CDR3 is TGTGCCAGCAGCTACGCCCGGCTAGCGGCCTCCTACGAGCAGTACTTC. V and J are TRBV3-1 (or the pseudogene TRBV3-2) and TRBJ2-7, with 7 bases that match TRBD2. Trimming at V came to 5 bases and at J to 0 bases, leaving 10 bases not matched to a gene. CDR1 and CDR2 from the germline V gene are LGHDT and YNNKEL (reference sequence). The CDR3 spans 16 residues.

The chain is built from TRBV5-4 and TRBJ1-4; TRBD1 is a possible D gene (6 bases). The CDR3 length is 13 residues. Per germline, CDR1 SGHNT and CDR2 YYREEE (reference sequence). Trimming pared 4 bases from V and 8 bases from J, leaving 12 bases between. The CDR3 reads CASSTGYGEKLFF. In nucleotides, the CDR3 is TGTGCCAGCAGCACAGGGTATGGGGAAAAACTGTTTTTT.

The chain uses TRBV29-1 and TRBJ2-1, with 8 bases identical to TRBD2. CDR1 is SQVTM, CDR2 ANQGSEA, per germline. The J segment lost 3 bases and the V segment lost 3 bases, leaving 10 bases of the junction unmatched. The CDR3 has 16 residues. This CDR3 is CSVDAYREGRYNEQFF. For the CDR3, the DNA is TGCAGCGTTGATGCCTACCGGGAGGGCCGCTACAATGAGCAGTTCTTC.

The gene calls are TRBV18 and TRBJ1-3; no clear D. This CDR3 spans 16 amino acids. Trimming removed 0 bases from V and 1 base from J, with 10 bases in between. Germline V gene data show CDR1 as KGHSH and CDR2 as LQKENI. The CDR3 region is CASSPPGRSSGNTIYF. Written as DNA, the CDR3 is TGTGCCAGCTCACCACCGGGCAGGTCTTCTGGAAACACCATATATTTT.

This sequence joins TRBV18 and TRBJ1-1; D unresolved. Trimming shortened V by 1 base and J by 3 bases, and 12 bases separated the two germline ends. Germline-derived CDR1 and CDR2 are KGHSH and LQKENI. The CDR3 covers 15 residues. DNA of the CDR3: TGTGCCAGCTCACCACTAGTCACGGGAGACACTGAAGCTTTCTTT. This gives the protein CASSPLVTGDTEAFF.

The chain is built from TRBV6-2 or TRBV6-3 and TRBJ2-1, with TRBD1 matching over 7 bases. Germline CDR1 and CDR2: MNHEY and SVGEGT. The length of the CDR3 is 13 residues. V lost 4 bases and J lost 6; bases outside the gene matches: 3. CDR3 residues: CASSFTGANEQFF. In DNA, the CDR3 is TGTGCCAGCAGTTTTACAGGGGCCAATGAGCAGTTCTTC.

This chain links TRBV7-8 with TRBJ1-2; 8 nucleotides match TRBD1. Germline V lookup: CDR1 SGHVS, CDR2 FQNEAQ. The CDR3 covers 13 residues. J lost 6 bases, V lost 5 bases, and 5 bases had no gene match. The CDR3 DNA reads as TGTGCCAGCAGCCCGACAGGGGCGAATGGCTACACCTTC. It specifies CASSPTGANGYTF.

This clone occurred a few times. This rearrangement joins TRBV7-2 to TRBJ1-4; 7 bases map to TRBD1. The V segment lost 4 bases and the J segment 4 bases; nucleotides outside the gene matches: 9. The CDR3 loop spans 16 amino acids. Germline CDR1 reads SGHTA; CDR2 reads FQGNSA. CDR3: CASSSQTGTVNEKLFF. For the CDR3, the DNA is TGTGCCAGCAGCTCGCAAACCGGGACAGTTAATGAAAAACTGTTTTTT.

The chain couples TRBV30 to TRBJ1-6; possible D gene TRBD1, 6 bases. The V end was cut by 4 bases, the J end by 8 bases, with 21 bases between. The CDR3 consists of 16 residues. Germline assignment: CDR1 GTSNPN and CDR2 SVGIG (reference sequence). The CDR3 coding sequence is TGTGCCTGGACCTTCAGGGGCAATGATATTTATTCACCCCTCCACTTT. Translated: CAWTFRGNDIYSPLHF.

This chain uses TRBV6-5 with TRBJ2-1; TRBD1 matches 8 bases. The CDR3 extends over 16 amino acids. CDR1 and CDR2 (germline): MNHEY, SVGAGI. V gave up 4 bases and J gave up 0 bases; unmatched junction bases: 5. As DNA, the CDR3 is TGTGCCAGCAGTTCGGGACAGGCGAGCTCCTACAATGAGCAGTTCTTC. Translated: CASSSGQASSYNEQFF.

The CDR3 spells CASTSTGRTYNEQFF. CDR3 DNA: TGCGCCAGCACCTCGACAGGGAGGACCTACAATGAGCAGTTCTTC. J is TRBJ2-1 and V is TRBV5-1, with a possible D match to TRBD1 (7 bases). The germline V and J ends were trimmed by 6 bases and 2 bases, with 15 bases remaining between them. Per germline, CDR1 SGHRS and CDR2 YFSETQ. The CDR3 runs to 15 residues.

The chain has TRBV4-1 and TRBJ1-3; TRBD1 is a possible D gene (5 bases). CDR1 MGHRA and CDR2 YSYEKL come from the germline V gene. Between the trimmed V and J ends, which lost 4 bases and 0 bases, there was a span of 13 bases. CDR3 size: 16 residues. The CDR3 DNA sequence: TGCGCCAGCAGCCCGTCGGGGGGAAGCTCTGGAAACACCATATATTTT. It translates to CASSPSGGSSGNTIYF.

The V and J genes are TRBV19 and TRBJ2-5, with D perhaps TRBD2 (6 bases). The CDR3 spans 16 residues. Germline V gene lookup returns CDR1 LNHDA and CDR2 SQIVND (reference sequence). V was pared by 1 base and J by 1 base, with 13 bases between. CDR3 DNA: TGTGCCAGTAGTATAGTATTTCGGAGGGTCCAAGAGACCCAGTACTTC. Translation: CASSIVFRRVQETQYF.

The CDR3 region has the DNA TGTGCCAGCAGTTGGGTACGGGGTCCCGATTCACCCCTCCACTTT. This codes for CASSWVRGPDSPLHF. The chain is built from TRBV6-5 and TRBJ1-6; D remains unclear. The germline gives CDR1 MNHEY, CDR2 SVGAGI. This CDR3 region has 15 residues. V gave up 4 bases and J gave up 8 bases, with 15 bases separating them.